Following are 24 T cell receptor beta chains from one sample sequenced in a study of T-cell memory formation after mild COVID-19. TCRdb analysed the 5' RACE reads with MiXCR anew, one entry per CDR3 protein. This sample has about 320,000 distinct CDR3 sequences; roughly 13% occur once, and the top ten carry 21%. Sequenced sample: PBMCs or a T cell subset sorted from them (not recorded which). Receptors originate from a man younger than 35 who had mild COVID-19 (a few samples of this study predate the infection). Cell type and time point are not known.

The rearrangement links TRBV29-1 to TRBJ1-2; D may be TRBD1 (6 bases). The germline CDR1 and CDR2 sequences are SQVTM and ANQGSEA. The V end lost 5 bases, the J end lost 3 bases, and 10 bases lay between the germline ends. CDR3 length equals 12 residues. This chain's CDR3 is CSVRGPYYGYTF. For the CDR3, the DNA is TGCAGCGTTCGGGGGCCTTACTATGGCTACACCTTC. The full variable domain, in which reference TRBV29-1 and TRBJ1-2 provide the parts outside the CDR3, is SAVISQKPSRDICQRGTSLTIQCQVDSQVTMMFWYRQQPGQSLTLIATANQGSEATYESGFVIDKFPISRPNLTFSTLTVSNMSPEDSSIYLCSVRGPYYGYTFGSGTRLTVV.

The gene calls are TRBV2 and TRBJ2-2; 7 bases agree with TRBD1. The germline gives CDR1 SNHLY, CDR2 FYNNEI. The CDR3 spans 15 residues. Germline trimming cut 6 bases from V and 0 bases from J; bases unmatched to any gene: 4. CDR3 nucleotides: TGTGCCAGCAGGACCGGGACAGCGAACACCGGGGAGCTGTTTTTT. It yields the protein CASRTGTANTGELFF. Based on the CDR3 plus reference TRBV2 and TRBJ2-2, the full variable domain is EPEVTQTPSHQVTQMGQEVILRCVPISNHLYFYWYRQILGQKVEFLVSFYNNEISEKSEIFDDQFSVERPDGSNFTLKIRSTKLEDSAMYFCASRTGTANTGELFFGEGSRLTVL.

The V gene is TRBV7-2, the J gene TRBJ2-7; 9 bases align to TRBD2. The V gene end was trimmed by 3 bases and the J gene end by 4 bases; junction bases not matched to a gene: 7. Per germline, CDR1 SGHTA and CDR2 FQGNSA. The CDR3 is 15 amino acids. The CDR3 loop is CASSFGGRGLYEQYF. The DNA of the CDR3 is TGTGCCAGCAGCTTTGGCGGGAGGGGGCTTTACGAGCAGTACTTC.

To note about this clonotype: Since the CDR3 does not end with the conserved phenylalanine or tryptophan, this likely comes from a read error. Because the CDR3's place on the DNA is in doubt, the DNA is left out and the CDR3 is given as listed by TCRdb. The chain has TRBV10-1 and TRBJ2-7; TRBD2 is the table's D call, not checked against the DNA. The CDR3 has 10 residues if both end residues are counted. Germline CDR1 is WNHNN and CDR2 is SYGVQD (reference sequence). CDR3 in amino acids: CASSEERGST.

Only one count was recorded for this clonotype. The CDR3 DNA reads as TGCAGTGCTCTGGGGCCTTGGGACCAGCCCCAGCATTTT. Amino acid sequence: CSALGPWDQPQHF. This chain links TRBV20-1 with TRBJ1-5; D might be TRBD1 (5 bases). The CDR3 loop spans 13 amino acids. Germline V gene sequence: CDR1 DFQATT, CDR2 SNEGSKA (reference sequence). V lost 5 bases and J lost 7, with 15 bases in between.

This clonotype turned up a few times. This chain links TRBV28 with TRBJ1-1; no firm D call. The CDR3 is 17 residues long. V was trimmed by 2 bases and J by 0 bases, leaving 16 bases between them. Looked up from germline, CDR1 is MDHEN and CDR2 is SYDVKM. CDR3 sequence reads: CASSLPPHRSMNTEAFF. CDR3 coding DNA: TGTGCCAGCAGTTTACCCCCCCACCGAAGCATGAACACTGAAGCTTTCTTT.

The chain has TRBV7-9 and TRBJ1-2; TRBD1 is a possible D gene (5 bases). This CDR3 is 17 amino acids long. Germline CDR1 reads SEHNR; CDR2 reads FQNEAQ (reference sequence). The ends were cut back, 3 bases at V and 5 bases at J, with 22 bases in the middle. CDR3 sequence: CASSFETRGRGRYGYTF. In DNA, the CDR3 is TGTGCCAGCAGCTTCGAAACCCGGGGCCGGGGACGGTATGGCTACACCTTC.

This clonotype was counted at least ten times. V and J are TRBV11-2 and TRBJ2-3; 13 nucleotides align to TRBD2. With V trimmed by 1 base and J by 5 bases, 0 bases remained unmatched. Germline V lookup: CDR1 SGHAT, CDR2 FQNNGV. The CDR3 is 15 amino acids. The CDR3 coding sequence is TGTGCCAGCAGCTTAGGGACTAGCGGGGGAGATACGCAGTATTTT. This sequence encodes CASSLGTSGGDTQYF.

This clonotype was found a few times. This chain links TRBV9 with TRBJ2-1; possible D gene TRBD2, 5 bases. Germline CDR1 reads SGDLS; CDR2 reads YYNGEE. The CDR3 spans 14 residues. The V end lost 1 base, the J end lost 4 bases, and 9 bases lay between the germline ends. Here the CDR3 DNA reads TGTGCCAGCAGCGTACGGGGAGTATACAATGAGCAGTTCTTC. Translated, it gives CASSVRGVYNEQFF.

This chain connects TRBV28 to TRBJ2-5, with D possibly being TRBD2 (6 bases). V lost 8 bases and J lost 2, with 12 bases in between. CDR3 length: 13 residues. The germline V gene encodes CDR1 MDHEN and CDR2 SYDVKM. The CDR3 coding sequence is TGTGCCAGCGGCGGGACTGTACAAGAGACCCAGTACTTC. Translated: CASGGTVQETQYF.

This chain links TRBV30 with TRBJ2-1, with 13 positions matching TRBD2. V dropped 0 bases and J dropped 10; count of bases not matched to a gene: 12. Germline CDR1 reads GTSNPN; CDR2 reads SVGIG (reference sequence). This CDR3 is built from 17 residues. The CDR3 loop reads CAWSVKAGLAGEGEQFF. The CDR3 region has the DNA TGTGCCTGGAGTGTAAAGGCCGGACTAGCGGGGGAGGGGGAGCAGTTCTTC.

The CDR3 DNA sequence: TGTGCCAGCAGCTCAGCAGGGTATGGCTACACCTTC. Translated: CASSSAGYGYTF. The J gene is TRBJ1-2, the V gene TRBV11-1; perhaps TRBD1 as D (5 bases). Germline V lookup: CDR1 SGHAT, CDR2 FQDESV (reference sequence). Deletions cut 4 bases from V and 5 bases from J, with 8 bases between. This CDR3 comprises 12 residues.

This clonotype was counted only a few times. The chain joins TRBV7-6 to TRBJ1-6; D is possibly TRBD1 (6 bases). V was pared by 1 base and J by 10 bases, with 11 bases between. Per germline, CDR1 SGHVS and CDR2 FNYEAQ. This CDR3 has 14 residues. CDR3 sequence: CASSLGQERSPLHF. In DNA, the CDR3 is TGTGCCAGCAGCTTAGGACAGGAGAGGTCACCCCTCCACTTT.

The CDR3 loop reads CASSGELAGDYNEQFF. The CDR3, as DNA: TGTGCCAGCAGTGGGGAGCTAGCGGGGGACTACAATGAGCAGTTCTTC. V is TRBV6-2 or TRBV6-3 and J is TRBJ2-1; 10 bases map to TRBD2. CDR1 and CDR2 (germline): MNHEY, SVGEGT. Trimming removed 5 bases from V and 3 bases from J; junction bases left unmatched: 7. This CDR3 has 16 amino acids.

Worth noting for this clonotype: A read error may produce the germline difference seen at one junction end. The chain employs TRBV10-3 and TRBJ2-3; TRBD1 might be the D (5 bases). CDR1 is ENHRY and CDR2 is SYGVKD in the germline V gene. This CDR3 is built from 14 residues. This CDR3 is CAIQSSREGDTKHF. CDR3 DNA: TGTGCCATCCAATCTTCCAGGGAAGGAGATACGAAGCATTTT.

V is TRBV5-6 and J is TRBJ1-2; tentatively, D is TRBD1 (5 bases). Per the germline V gene, CDR1 is SGHDT and CDR2 is YYEEEE. V gave up 3 bases and J gave up 7 bases, with 10 bases separating them. CDR3 length: 12 amino acids. The CDR3 DNA reads TGTGCCAGCAGCTGGGGACGGGCTGGCTACACCTTC. This translates into CASSWGRAGYTF.

This clonotype occurred a few times. J is TRBJ2-1 and V is TRBV11-2; D gene ambiguous. Trimming cost V 5 bases and J 12 bases, with 14 bases left between them. Germline V gives CDR1 SGHAT, CDR2 FQNNGV. This CDR3 has 12 amino acids. The CDR3 bases are TGTGCCAGCAGCCCCCGTGGCCTACGGCAGTTCTTC. Amino acids: CASSPRGLRQFF.

This chain uses TRBV6-5 with TRBJ1-6, with a possible D match to TRBD1 (5 bases). Trimming left V 6 bases short and J 0 bases short, with 12 bases between. The CDR3 has 16 amino acids. Germline values: CDR1 MNHEY, CDR2 SVGAGI. CDR3 loop: CASRWDSTSYNSPLHF. The CDR3, as DNA: TGTGCCAGCAGGTGGGACTCAACCTCCTATAATTCACCCCTCCACTTT.

The chain recombines TRBV5-1 with TRBJ2-5; no definite D call. From germline, CDR1 is SGHRS and CDR2 YFSETQ. V was clipped by 0 bases and J by 4 bases, with 10 bases between them. The CDR3 totals 14 residues. The CDR3 reads CASSLEVPRETQYF. CDR3 DNA: TGCGCCAGCAGCTTGGAGGTCCCTCGAGAGACCCAGTACTTC.

The chain combines TRBV11-3 with TRBJ2-3, with D maybe TRBD1 (6 bases). V gave up 3 bases and J gave up 10 bases, with 20 bases separating them. Germline lookup yields CDR1 SGHNT and CDR2 YENEEA. CDR3 size: 15 residues. CDR3 loop: CASSLGTRIMGAQYF. CDR3 sequence (DNA): TGTGCCAGCAGCTTGGGGACACGGATCATGGGGGCGCAGTATTTT.

V and J are TRBV20-1 and TRBJ2-7, with TRBD1 as a possible D gene (5 bases). The CDR3 consists of 15 residues. Between the trimmed V and J ends, which lost 0 bases and 9 bases, there was a span of 21 bases. Germline assignment: CDR1 DFQATT and CDR2 SNEGSKA (reference sequence). The chain's CDR3 is CSARETRVWGPRQYF. The CDR3 bases are TGCAGTGCTAGAGAGACAAGGGTATGGGGCCCTCGGCAGTACTTC.

The J gene is TRBJ1-6, the V gene TRBV24-1, with D hard to call. The CDR3 runs to 14 residues. The germline gives CDR1 KGHDR, CDR2 SFDVKD. Trimming left V 9 bases short and J 7 bases short, with 15 bases between. The CDR3 region is CATPRGAGNSPLHF. The CDR3 DNA is TGTGCCACCCCACGCGGTGCGGGCAATTCACCCCTCCACTTT.

The J gene is TRBJ1-1, the V gene TRBV7-3, with no clear D. Trimming removed 5 bases at V and 1 base at J, with 8 bases between. The CDR3 loop spans 13 amino acids. CDR1 and CDR2 from the germline V gene are SGHTA and FQGTGA. The DNA for the CDR3 is TGTGCCAGCAGCGACGGTCCGAACACTGAAGCTTTCTTT. The encoded protein is CASSDGPNTEAFF.

This chain connects TRBV7-9 to TRBJ2-5; 13 nucleotides line up with TRBD2. V was pared by 0 bases and J by 0 bases, with 10 bases of the junction left unmatched. CDR1 is SEHNR, CDR2 FQNEAQ, per germline (reference sequence). The CDR3 has 20 residues. CDR3 nucleotide sequence: TGTGCCAGCAGCTTAGCGTCGGATAGGGGACTAGCGGGATACCAAGAGACCCAGTACTTC. Protein sequence: CASSLASDRGLAGYQETQYF.